In this sample, the clone carrying this T cell receptor (beta chain) turned up a few times. Antigen: not known. These data come from a study of T-cell memory formation after mild COVID-19. Study in general: In these data, TCR clusters were largely donor specific.

Study conclusions and caveats: Most CD4+ clones that shrank were in CM and EM, while CD8+ ones turned up in EMRA. CD4/CD8 balance held among clones contracting day 15 to 85, and later expanders leaned CD4+.

With constant-segment primers, 5'RACE yielded cDNA libraries of TCR alpha and TCR beta that carried sample barcodes and UMIs. Via MiXCR, TCRdb re-called the 5' RACE reads, giving one row per CDR3 protein. The repertoire holds 100,000 to 120,000 distinct CDR3 sequences, with about 20% as singletons. Sequencing was performed on PBMCs or a T cell subset sorted from them (not recorded which). The sequence derives from a man aged 18 to 29 who had mild COVID-19 (a few samples of this study predate the infection). Cell type and time point are not known.

As DNA, the CDR3 is TGTGCCAGCTTGTGGACCAGGAGTCAAGATACGCAGTATTTT. Translated: CASLWTRSQDTQYF. V usage is TRBV6-6 and J usage is TRBJ2-3; D unclear. The length of the CDR3 is 14 residues. CDR1 is MNHNY and CDR2 is SVGAGI in the germline V gene (reference sequence). Trimming cost V 8 bases and J 5 bases, with 17 bases left between them.